This is a list of T cell receptor beta chains from one sample in a study of T cell responses to AZD1222 COVID-19 vaccine. TCRdb's table, derived via immunoSEQ multiplex PCR, lists solely in-frame clones and lacks some. The sample holds around 120,000 clones, about nine tenths seen once. Sequencing was performed on peripheral blood, taken on day 0 of AZD1222 vaccination. Receptor source: an adult in good health. The CDR3 runs from the conserved cysteine through the conserved F or W. The D gene is left open where the match is weak. Clone size is not always given. Where it is, it says once, few, many or a class for expanded clones.

>NA|NA|TRBJ1-2|TRBV2
CASSEVGEVGGYTF
TGTGCCAGCAGTGAAGTGGGGGAGGTCGGTGGCTACACCTTC
>NA|TRBD1|TRBJ1-5|TRBV6-5
CASKGQGGSNQPQHF
TGTGCCAGCAAGGGACAGGGGGGCAGCAATCAGCCCCAGCATTTT
>NA|TRBD1|TRBJ1-5|TRBV25-1
CASSGTGSDPQHF
TGTGCCAGCAGTGGGACAGGGAGCGACCCCCAGCATTTT
>NA|NA|TRBJ1-1|TRBV4-3
CASSQGRQAGVFF
TGCGCCAGCAGCCAAGGAAGGCAGGCCGGGGTTTTCTTT
>few|NA|TRBJ1-6|TRBV4-1
CASSQANPLGSPLHF
TGCGCCAGCAGCCAAGCCAACCCGCTGGGGTCACCCCTCCACTTT
>once|TRBD2|TRBJ2-7|TRBV10-2
CASSAQRGPYEQYF
TGCGCCAGCAGCGCCCAGCGGGGTCCCTACGAGCAGTACTTC
>NA|NA|TRBJ1-5|TRBV6-5
CASSPIRLRPQHF
TGTGCCAGCAGCCCAATCAGACTCCGGCCCCAGCATTTT
>NA|TRBD2|TRBJ2-1|TRBV24-1
CATSDLTSGTYNEQFF
TGTGCCACCAGTGATTTGACTAGCGGGACCTACAATGAGCAGTTCTTC
>NA|TRBD2|TRBJ2-3|TRBV6-4
CASSEAGGRDTQYF
TGTGCCAGCAGTGAGGCGGGAGGGCGAGATACGCAGTATTTT
>NA|NA|TRBJ1-4|TRBV18
CASSPPTATNEKLFF
TGTGCCAGCTCACCCCCGACTGCAACTAATGAAAAACTGTTTTTT
>NA|TRBD1|TRBJ1-6|TRBV6-5
CASSQGQGYNSPLHF
TGTGCCAGCAGTCAGGGACAGGGCTATAATTCACCCCTCCACTTT
>NA|NA|TRBJ2-2|TRBV6-1
CASSEPRSGELFF
TGTGCCAGCAGTGAACCCCGCTCCGGGGAGCTGTTTTTT
>few|NA|TRBJ2-7|TRBV5-4
CASSLGGPSESYEQYF
TGTGCCAGCAGCCTGGGGGGGCCTAGCGAATCCTACGAGCAGTACTTC
>NA|TRBD1|TRBJ1-6|TRBV5-1
CASSLGQGALNSPLHF
TGCGCCAGCAGCTTGGGACAGGGGGCGCTGAATTCACCCCTCCACTTT
>NA|TRBD1|TRBJ2-7|TRBV28
CASLDRGPYEQYF
TGTGCCAGCTTGGACAGGGGCCCCTACGAGCAGTACTTC
>NA|NA|TRBJ1-1|TRBV6-5
CASSYSKGLGTEAFF
TGTGCCAGCAGTTACTCTAAGGGGTTGGGCACTGAAGCTTTCTTT
>NA|TRBD2|TRBJ2-1|TRBV9
CASSRASGYNEQFF
TGTGCCAGCAGCCGGGCTAGCGGCTACAATGAGCAGTTCTTC
>once|NA|TRBJ2-1|TRBV21-1
CASSKAASYNEQFF
TGTGCCAGCAGCAAAGCGGCCAGCTACAATGAGCAGTTCTTC
>once|NA|TRBJ1-2|TRBV4-2
CASNNQWQNYGYTF
TGTGCCAGCAACAACCAGTGGCAGAACTATGGCTACACCTTC
>NA|NA|TRBJ2-2|TRBV14
CASSLFTGELFF
TGTGCCAGCAGCCTTTTCACCGGGGAGCTGTTTTTT
>NA|TRBD1|TRBJ1-6|TRBV15
CATSTSGTVFNSPLHF
TGTGCCACCAGCACTTCCGGGACAGTTTTTAATTCACCCCTCCACTTT
>once|TRBD2|TRBJ2-7|TRBV29-1
CSVKTRLADLGEQYF
TGCAGCGTCAAAACCCGACTAGCGGATCTTGGCGAGCAGTACTTC
>NA|NA|TRBJ1-3|TRBV10-1
CASRGRNSGNTIYF
TGCGCCAGCAGGGGACGGAACTCTGGAAACACCATATATTTT
>NA|NA|TRBJ2-1|TRBV11-3
CASSLGKGVGNEQFF
TGTGCCAGCAGTCTCGGGAAAGGCGTAGGCAATGAGCAGTTCTTC
>NA|TRBD2|TRBJ2-2|TRBV2
CASSESGLAGELFF
TGTGCCAGCAGTGAGTCAGGACTAGCCGGGGAGCTGTTTTTT
>NA|NA|TRBJ2-6|TRBV28
CASSLEGRETLHSGANVLTF
TGTGCCAGCAGTTTGGAGGGTAGGGAGACCCTTCACTCTGGGGCCAACGTCCTGACTTTC
>NA|NA|TRBJ1-6|TRBV11-2
CASSSPFPGPYNSPLHF
TGTGCCAGCAGCTCTCCCTTCCCGGGCCCCTATAATTCACCCCTCCACTTT
>few|NA|TRBJ2-7|TRBV4-1
CASSPRDELSYEQYF
TGCGCCAGCAGCCCACGGGATGAACTCTCCTACGAGCAGTACTTC
>few|TRBD2|TRBJ2-7|TRBV19
CASRTSGMGEQYF
TGTGCCAGTAGGACTAGCGGGATGGGGGAGCAGTACTTC
>NA|NA|TRBJ1-1|TRBV7-2
CASSLKAGTEAFF
TGTGCCAGCAGCTTAAAGGCAGGCACTGAAGCTTTCTTT
>NA|NA|TRBJ2-4|TRBV5-1
CASSLALTGVYSDKNIQYF
TGCGCCAGCAGCTTGGCCTTAACCGGGGTATATAGCGACAAAAACATTCAGTACTTC
>NA|TRBD1|TRBJ1-4|TRBV10-3
CAISEPTGGATNEKLFF
TGTGCCATCAGTGAGCCCACAGGGGGCGCAACTAATGAAAAACTGTTTTTT
>NA|NA|TRBJ1-1|TRBV7-9
CASSLAGNTEAFF
TGTGCCAGCAGCTTAGCGGGGAACACTGAAGCTTTCTTT
>NA|NA|TRBJ1-6|TRBV5-1
CASSSGDPKTSPLHF
TGCGCCAGCAGCTCTGGGGACCCGAAGACTTCACCCCTCCACTTT
>NA|TRBD1|TRBJ1-5|TRBV10-2
CASRVGTGNQPQHF
TGCGCCAGCAGGGTTGGGACAGGCAATCAGCCCCAGCATTTT
>NA|NA|TRBJ2-2|TRBV5-4
CASSSPSGATTGELFF
TGTGCCAGCAGCTCCCCATCGGGGGCGACCACCGGGGAGCTGTTTTTT
>NA|TRBD2|TRBJ2-1|TRBV5-4
CASRSGLAAGHEQFF
TGTGCCAGCAGGTCGGGACTAGCGGCCGGGCATGAGCAGTTCTTC
>NA|NA|TRBJ2-1|TRBV24-1
CATSDLSGNSYNEQFF
TGTGCCACCAGTGATTTAAGCGGAAACTCCTACAATGAGCAGTTCTTC
>NA|NA|TRBJ2-1|TRBV4-1
CASSQEGTQYNEQFF
TGCGCCAGCAGCCAAGAGGGGACCCAATACAATGAGCAGTTCTTC
>NA|TRBD2|TRBJ2-7|TRBV7-9
CASSLGLAERGYEQYF
TGTGCCAGCAGCTTAGGACTAGCGGAAAGGGGGTACGAGCAGTACTTC
>NA|NA|TRBJ2-1|TRBV9
CASSVQGSSYNEQFF
TGTGCCAGCAGCGTACAGGGGAGCTCCTACAATGAGCAGTTCTTC
>NA|TRBD1|TRBJ1-5|TRBV28
CASSLGQGHQPQHF
TGTGCCAGCAGTTTGGGACAGGGTCATCAGCCCCAGCATTTT
>NA|NA|TRBJ1-3|TRBV28
CASRTPGPSGNTIYF
TGTGCCAGCAGGACTCCGGGACCCTCTGGAAACACCATATATTTT
>NA|NA|TRBJ2-1|TRBV11-1
CASSFGAAYEQFF
TGTGCCAGCAGCTTCGGGGCAGCCTATGAGCAGTTCTTC
>NA|NA|TRBJ2-5|TRBV5-1
CASSSGPGQETQYF
TGCGCCAGCAGCTCCGGCCCCGGGCAAGAGACCCAGTACTTC
>NA|NA|TRBJ1-5|TRBV9
CASSVGESSNQPQHF
TGTGCCAGCAGCGTAGGGGAGAGCAGCAATCAGCCCCAGCATTTT